This TCR beta chain emerged from a study of blood T cell repertoires in COVID-19. Study overall: Acute and convalescent COVID-19 samples came from the United States, Italy and Spain. Nucleic acid was either cDNA or gDNA, and it came from T cells, B-cell-depleted T cells, or PBMCs.

In the original analysis: Using reference gene primer amplification, nucleated cell counts were estimated. TCRdb's copy holds only in-frame clones and misses some; the assay was immunoSEQ multiplex PCR. That table supplies the V and J calls and clone size; D and trimming were determined from the DNA. The data show fewer than 250,000 clones, 70% to 90% seen once. The CDR3 consists of 13 residues. V lost 7 bases and J lost 1, with 8 bases in between. The germline gives CDR1 MNHEY, CDR2 SVGAGI. The specimen sequenced was PBMCs or T cells enriched from blood (not recorded which). This chain joins TRBV6-5 and TRBJ1-5; the D gene is possibly TRBD1 (5 bases). This TCR derives from a woman aged 18-30 years who had recovered from COVID-19. DNA for the CDR3: TGTGCCAGCAAGGACATCAGCAATCAGCCCCAGCATTTT. Amino acid sequence: CASKDISNQPQHF.